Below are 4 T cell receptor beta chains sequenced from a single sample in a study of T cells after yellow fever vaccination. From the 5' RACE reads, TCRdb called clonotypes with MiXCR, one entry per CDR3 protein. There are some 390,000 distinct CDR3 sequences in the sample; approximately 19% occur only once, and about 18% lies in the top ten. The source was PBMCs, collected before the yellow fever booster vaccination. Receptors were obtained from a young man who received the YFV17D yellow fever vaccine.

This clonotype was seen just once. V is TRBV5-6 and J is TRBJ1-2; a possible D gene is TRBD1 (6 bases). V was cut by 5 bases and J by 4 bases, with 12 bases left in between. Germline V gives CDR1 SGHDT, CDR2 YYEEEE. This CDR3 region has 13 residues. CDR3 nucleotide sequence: TGTGCCAGCAGGACACAGGGCGGCTATGGCTACACCTTC. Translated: CASRTQGGYGYTF.

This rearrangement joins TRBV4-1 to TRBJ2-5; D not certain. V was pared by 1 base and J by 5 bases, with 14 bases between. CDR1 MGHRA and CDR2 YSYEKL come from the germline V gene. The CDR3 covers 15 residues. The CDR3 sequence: CASSQVRFGLETQYF. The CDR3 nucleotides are TGCGCCAGCAGCCAAGTTCGGTTTGGATTGGAGACCCAGTACTTC.

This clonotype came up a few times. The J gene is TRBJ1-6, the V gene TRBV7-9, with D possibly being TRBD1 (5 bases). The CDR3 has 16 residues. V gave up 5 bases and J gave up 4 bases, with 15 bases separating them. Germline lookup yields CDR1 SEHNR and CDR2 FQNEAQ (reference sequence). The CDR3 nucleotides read TGTGCCAGCAGCACCTCACGACAGACTTATAATTCACCCCTCCACTTT. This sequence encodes CASSTSRQTYNSPLHF.

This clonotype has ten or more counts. CDR3 in amino acids: CSARVRVASGELFF. CDR3 coding DNA: TGCAGTGCTAGAGTACGGGTCGCATCCGGGGAGCTGTTTTTT. The chain joins TRBV20-1 to TRBJ2-2; no clear D. Trimming left V 1 base short and J 6 bases short, with 12 bases between. The germline V gene has CDR1 DFQATT and CDR2 SNEGSKA (reference sequence). This CDR3 is built from 14 residues.